The next 17 T cell receptor beta chains were all read from a single sample in a study of blood T cells in healthy people across ages. Primers used in a second PCR of about 7 to 12 cycles were a sample-barcoded 5' primer and a J-beta primer mix. Each CDR3 protein is one row after TCRdb ran MiXCR on the 5' RACE reads. The repertoire holds 850,000 or so distinct CDR3 sequences, with roughly 26% as singletons. Sequencing input: blood. Receptor source: a woman older than 75 in good health.

A remark on this clonotype: Given a much more abundant clone one base away, this may be a read error. The chain has TRBV6-2 or TRBV6-3 and TRBJ2-5, with 10 bases lining up with TRBD2. The DNA end is more similar to TRBJ2-1, so the J call may be wrong. CDR3 length: 18 amino acids. Looked up from germline, CDR1 is MNHEY and CDR2 is SVGEGT. The CDR3 spells CASSYPQRGGHPKETQFF. DNA of the CDR3: TGTGCCAGCAGTTACCCTCAGCGGGGGGGCCACCCCAAAGAGACCCAGTTCTTC.

In its sample, this clonotype was seen many times. V and J are TRBV5-6 and TRBJ1-2; maybe TRBD1 (6 bases). Trimming stripped 0 bases from V and 8 bases from J, with 8 bases between. Germline CDR1 SGHDT, CDR2 YYEEEE. There are 12 residues in the CDR3. The CDR3 sequence: CASSLDRVGYTF. In DNA form, the CDR3 reads TGTGCCAGCAGCTTGGACAGGGTCGGCTACACCTTC.

This clonotype was recorded only once. This chain uses TRBV20-1 with TRBJ2-5; 11 bases match TRBD2. Trimming removed 6 bases from V and 11 bases from J; junction bases left unmatched: 11. The CDR3 has 13 residues. Germline-derived CDR1 and CDR2 are DFQATT and SNEGSKA (reference sequence). This chain's CDR3 is CSAGTSGYNEQYF. The DNA of the CDR3 is TGCAGTGCGGGGACTAGCGGCTACAATGAGCAGTACTTC.

In the case of this clonotype: The junction departs from the called germline gene at one end, perhaps through a read error. The chain recombines TRBV14 with TRBJ1-1; D is unresolved. Germline CDR1 is SGHDN and CDR2 is FVKESK. This CDR3 comprises 14 residues. Here the CDR3 DNA reads TGTGCCAGCGGCCAATTTGCAGGGAACACTGAAGCTTTCTTT. Residues: CASGQFAGNTEAFF. Using reference TRBV14 and TRBJ1-1 for the parts outside the CDR3, the full variable domain is EAGVTQFPSHSVIEKGQTVTLRCDPISGHDNLYWYRRVMGKEIKFLLHFVKESKQDESGMPNNRFLAERTGGTYSTLKVQPAELEDSGVYFCASGQFAGNTEAFFGQGTRLTVV.

At least ten counts were recorded for this clonotype. The chain links TRBV7-6 to TRBJ2-7; 8 bases line up with TRBD1. Germline trimming cut 1 base from V and 4 bases from J; bases unmatched to any gene: 6. The CDR3 length is 15 residues. CDR1 SGHVS and CDR2 FNYEAQ come from the germline V gene. The CDR3 nucleotides are TGTGCCAGCAGCTTAGGACAGGGGAGAACGTACGAGCAGTACTTC. This gives the protein CASSLGQGRTYEQYF.

This clonotype was seen more than once but under ten times. A much bigger clone sits one base away, suggesting this may be a read error. J is TRBJ2-5 and V is TRBV12-3 or TRBV12-4, with 9 bases lining up with TRBD1. J lost 5 bases, V lost 5 bases, and 9 bases had no gene match. This CDR3 has 15 residues. CDR3 protein: CASSAQGARRETQYF. The CDR3 DNA reads as TGTGCCAGCAGTGCACAGGGGGCTCGCCGGGAGACCCAGTACTTC.

Worth noting for this clonotype: One junction end disagrees with the germline gene, perhaps due to a read error. The V and J genes are TRBV18 and TRBJ1-5, with a tentative D call TRBD1 (5 bases). The CDR3 has 17 residues. In germline, CDR1 is KGHSH, CDR2 LQKENI. The CDR3 DNA sequence: TGTGCCAGCTCACCAAGAAGGGGCCTGATTGCCAATCAGCCCCTGCATTTT. It encodes CASSPRRGLIANQPLHF.

This clonotype was detected ten times or more. The chain is built from TRBV18 and TRBJ2-3, with a weak D call TRBD2 (6 bases). This CDR3 comprises 15 residues. Between the trimmed V and J ends, which lost 3 bases and 0 bases, there was a span of 10 bases. The germline CDR1 and CDR2 sequences are KGHSH and LQKENI. The CDR3 DNA sequence: TGTGCCAGCTCACCTTTGACTAGTAGCACAGATACGCAGTATTTT. This encodes CASSPLTSSTDTQYF. The full variable domain, its missing parts supplied by reference TRBV18 and TRBJ2-3, is NAGVMQNPRHLVRRRGQEARLRCSPMKGHSHVYWYRQLPEEGLKFMVYLQKENIIDESGMPKERFSAEFPKEGPSILRIQQVVRGDSAAYFCASSPLTSSTDTQYFGPGTRLTVL.

This clonotype has only a few counts. This may be a read error: a much more frequent sequence differs by one nucleotide. The rearrangement links TRBV27 to TRBJ2-1, with 11 bases matching TRBD2. The J call is in doubt because the DNA end fits TRBJ2-7 better. Germline CDR1 reads MNHEY; CDR2 reads SMNVEV (reference sequence). This CDR3 has 17 residues. CDR3 protein: CASSLFLAGGPYNEQYF. CDR3 nucleotide sequence: TGTGCCAGCAGTTTATTTCTAGCGGGGGGCCCCTACAATGAGCAGTACTTC.

V is TRBV10-3 and J is TRBJ1-2, with TRBD1 matching 7 bases. The CDR3 totals 15 residues. Looked up from germline, CDR1 is ENHRY and CDR2 is SYGVKD. Trimming took 5 bases from V and 2 from J; bases not matched to a gene: 8. The CDR3 loop is CAISSSGTANYGYTF. In nucleotides, the CDR3 is TGTGCCATCAGTTCCTCCGGGACAGCAAACTATGGCTACACCTTC.

In this sample, this clonotype turned up a few times. A read error may produce the germline difference seen at one junction end. The genes are TRBV11-2 and TRBJ2-1, with 7 nucleotides matching TRBD2. The CDR3 has 15 residues. The germline CDR1 and CDR2 sequences are SGHAT and FQNNGV. The CDR3 region has the DNA TGTGCCGGCAGCTTAGTCCAGCGGGGTTACAATGAGCAGTTCTTC. Translation gives CAGSLVQRGYNEQFF.

As to this clonotype: A read error is possible here, since a much larger clone lies one base away. The chain links TRBV5-1 to TRBJ1-4, with 7 bases that match TRBD1. This CDR3 is built from 15 residues. Germline CDR1 SGHRS, CDR2 YFSETQ. This CDR3 is CASRKGTATNEKRFF. In nucleotides, the CDR3 is TGCGCCAGCAGAAAGGGGACAGCAACTAATGAAAAACGGTTTTTT. Based on the CDR3 plus reference TRBV5-1 and TRBJ1-4, the full variable domain is KAGVTQTPRYLIKTRGQQVTLSCSPISGHRSVSWYQQTPGQGLQFLFEYFSETQRNKGNFPGRFSGRQFSNSRSEMNVSTLELGDSALYLCASRKGTATNEKRFFGSGTQLSVL.

This clonotype was found once. The gene calls are TRBV29-1 and TRBJ1-1; D remains unclear. Trimming left V 7 bases short and J 0 bases short, with 3 bases between. CDR3 length: 10 amino acids. From germline, CDR1 is SQVTM and CDR2 ANQGSEA. Here the CDR3 DNA reads TGCAGCGGAATGAACACTGAAGCTTTCTTT. Translated: CSGMNTEAFF.

V and J are TRBV12-3 or TRBV12-4 and TRBJ2-7, with TRBD1 matching 7 bases. The J call is uncertain, as TRBJ2-5 better fits the DNA end. The CDR3 loop spans 14 amino acids. The DNA of the CDR3 is TGTGCCAGCAGTTACCGACAGGGTACAGAGACCCAGTACTTC. Amino acids: CASSYRQGTETQYF.

About this clonotype: The junction does not match germline at one end; this may be a read error. The rearrangement joins TRBV27 to TRBJ1-5, with D possibly matching TRBD1 (6 bases). The CDR3 has 15 amino acids. The V gene's germline CDR1 is MNHEY and CDR2 SMNVEV (reference sequence). In DNA, the CDR3 is TGTGCCAGCAGTTTGGGTTGGGGGGGCAATCAGTCCCAGCATTTT. This encodes CASSLGWGGNQSQHF.

This clonotype showed up just a few times. The chain joins TRBV30 to TRBJ2-6; D assignment may be TRBD1 or TRBD2 (5 bases each). The CDR3 loop spans 16 amino acids. In germline, CDR1 is GTSNPN, CDR2 SVGIG (reference sequence). V dropped 3 bases and J dropped 2 bases, with 14 bases sitting between them. CDR3 DNA: TGTGCCTGGAGCGACCCTAGAGGGGCTGGGGCCAACGTCCTGACTTTC. It encodes CAWSDPRGAGANVLTF.

The gene calls are TRBV7-2 and TRBJ1-3; no definite D call. The CDR3 has 15 amino acids. V was trimmed by 5 bases and J by 4 bases, leaving 15 bases between them. Germline values: CDR1 SGHTA, CDR2 FQGNSA. CDR3 protein: CASSPERAGGNTIYF. CDR3 nucleotides: TGTGCCAGCAGCCCTGAGAGGGCGGGGGGAAACACCATATATTTT.